The 2 T cell receptor beta chains reported below all come from one sample, sequenced in a study of blood T cell repertoires in COVID-19 (TCRdb year 2020). The library came from the immunoSEQ multiplex PCR assay. What TCRdb holds here is the immuneACCESS table cut down to in-frame rearrangements. Part of the clones is not present; checked against another copy, under half of the missing clones reflect an unresolved V gene, and the others are unexplained. A total of roughly 440,000 clones appear in this sample, 70% to 90% of them only once. Around 13% of the sample is held by the ten biggest clonotypes. Sequencing was carried out using peripheral blood. These receptors were obtained from a woman aged 45-59 years with COVID-19, enrolled during active disease.

The chain carries TRBV14 and TRBJ2-2, with a weak D call TRBD1 (5 bases). This CDR3 is 14 amino acids long. V lost 4 bases to trimming and J lost 8 bases, with 14 bases between them. Germline V gene lookup returns CDR1 SGHDN and CDR2 FVKESK. CDR3 loop: CASSPTGYPGELFF. CDR3 nucleotides: TGTGCCAGCAGCCCTACAGGTTACCCGGGGGAGCTGTTTTTT.

The V and J genes are TRBV27 and TRBJ1-3; 8 positions agree with TRBD1. V shed 4 bases, J shed 5 bases, and the junction held 13 bases outside the gene matches. This CDR3 has 17 residues. CDR1 MNHEY and CDR2 SMNVEV come from the germline V gene (reference sequence). The CDR3 DNA reads TGTGCCAGCAGTTCGCAATCCGGGACAGGTTATAGAAACACCATATATTTT. Protein: CASSSQSGTGYRNTIYF.